These 2 T cell receptor beta chains were sequenced from one sample in a study. TCRdb re-analysed the 5' RACE reads in MiXCR, keeping a single row per CDR3 protein. The data contain around 5,600 distinct CDR3 sequences, roughly a third of them seen just once; the ten biggest clones take up 53%. The sample was memory CD4+ T cells sorted from blood. Subset meaning: memory CD4+ T cells, CD4+CD45RO+CD25-. The source of these receptors is a female donor with breast cancer.

The rearrangement joins TRBV5-1 to TRBJ2-7; 7 positions match TRBD1. Trimming removed 4 bases from V and 2 bases from J; junction bases left unmatched: 9. This CDR3 has 15 amino acids. From germline, CDR1 is SGHRS and CDR2 YFSETQ. CDR3 nucleotides: TGCGCCAGCAGCCAACGACAGGGATACCCCTACGAGCAGTACTTC. Translated: CASSQRQGYPYEQYF.

This clonotype was found many times. The V call is TRBV24-1, the J call TRBJ2-3; 8 bases align to TRBD2. Germline trimming cut 9 bases from V and 0 bases from J; bases unmatched to any gene: 1. This CDR3 region has 13 residues. CDR1 and CDR2 from the germline V gene are KGHDR and SFDVKD. The CDR3 reads CATGLASTDTQYF. The CDR3 DNA is TGTGCCACCGGACTAGCAAGCACAGATACGCAGTATTTT.